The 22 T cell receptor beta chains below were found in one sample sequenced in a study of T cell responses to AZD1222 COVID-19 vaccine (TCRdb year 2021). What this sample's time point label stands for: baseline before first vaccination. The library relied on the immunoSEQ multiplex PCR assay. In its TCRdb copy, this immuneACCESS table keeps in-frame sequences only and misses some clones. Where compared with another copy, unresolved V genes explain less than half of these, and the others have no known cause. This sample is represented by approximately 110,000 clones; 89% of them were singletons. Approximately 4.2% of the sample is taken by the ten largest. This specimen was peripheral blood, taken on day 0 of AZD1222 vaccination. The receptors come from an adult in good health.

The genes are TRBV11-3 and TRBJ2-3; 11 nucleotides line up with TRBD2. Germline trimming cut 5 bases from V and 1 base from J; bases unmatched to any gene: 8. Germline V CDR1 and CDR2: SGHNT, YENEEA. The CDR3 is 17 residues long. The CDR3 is CASSISGGARGTDTQYF. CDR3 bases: TGTGCCAGCAGCATTAGCGGGGGGGCGCGAGGCACAGATACGCAGTATTTT.

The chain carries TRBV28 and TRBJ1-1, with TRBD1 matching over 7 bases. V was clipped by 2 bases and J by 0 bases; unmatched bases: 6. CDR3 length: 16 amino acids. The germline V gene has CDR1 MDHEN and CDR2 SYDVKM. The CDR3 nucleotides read TGTGCCAGCAGTTTAAGGGGCGGGACAGTGAACACTGAAGCTTTCTTT. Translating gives CASSLRGGTVNTEAFF.

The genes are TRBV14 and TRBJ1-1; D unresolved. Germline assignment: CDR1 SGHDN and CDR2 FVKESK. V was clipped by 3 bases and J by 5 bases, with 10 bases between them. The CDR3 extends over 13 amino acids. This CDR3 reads CASSQSQRTEAFF. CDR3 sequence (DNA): TGTGCCAGCAGCCAGAGCCAGAGGACTGAAGCTTTCTTT. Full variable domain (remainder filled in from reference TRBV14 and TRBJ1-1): EAGVTQFPSHSVIEKGQTVTLRCDPISGHDNLYWYRRVMGKEIKFLLHFVKESKQDESGMPNNRFLAERTGGTYSTLKVQPAELEDSGVYFCASSQSQRTEAFFGQGTRLTVV.

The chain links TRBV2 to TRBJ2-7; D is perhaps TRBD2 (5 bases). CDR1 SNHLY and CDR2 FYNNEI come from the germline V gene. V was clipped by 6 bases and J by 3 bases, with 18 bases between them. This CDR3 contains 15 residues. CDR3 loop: CASRYPGILYYEQYF. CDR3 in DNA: TGTGCCAGCAGGTATCCGGGGATCCTATACTACGAGCAGTACTTC.

Written as DNA, the CDR3 is TGTGCCAGCAGCGTAGGTGGCGGGGCCGAAGAGACCCAGTACTTC. Amino acid sequence: CASSVGGGAEETQYF. This rearrangement joins TRBV9 to TRBJ2-5; tentatively, D is TRBD2 (6 bases). The CDR3 is made up of 15 amino acids. The V end was cut by 0 bases, the J end by 3 bases, with 12 bases between. Per germline, CDR1 SGDLS and CDR2 YYNGEE. The full variable domain, completed using reference TRBV9 and TRBJ2-5, is DSGVTQTPKHLITATGQRVTLRCSPRSGDLSVYWYQQSLDQGLQFLIQYYNGEERAKGNILERFSAQQFPDLHSELNLSSLELGDSALYFCASSVGGGAEETQYFGPGTRLLVL.

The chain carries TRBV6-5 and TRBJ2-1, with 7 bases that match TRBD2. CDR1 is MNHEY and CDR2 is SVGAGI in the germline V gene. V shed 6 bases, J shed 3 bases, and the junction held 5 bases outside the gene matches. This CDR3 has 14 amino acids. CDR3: CASSPREVYNEQFF. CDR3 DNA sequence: TGTGCCAGCAGCCCACGGGAGGTCTACAATGAGCAGTTCTTC.

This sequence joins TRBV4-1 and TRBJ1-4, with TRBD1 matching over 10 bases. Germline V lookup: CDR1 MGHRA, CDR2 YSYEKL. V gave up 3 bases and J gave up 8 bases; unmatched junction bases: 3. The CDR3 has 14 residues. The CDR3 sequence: CASSQGTGEEKLFF. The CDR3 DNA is TGCGCCAGCAGCCAGGGGACAGGGGAAGAAAAACTGTTTTTT.

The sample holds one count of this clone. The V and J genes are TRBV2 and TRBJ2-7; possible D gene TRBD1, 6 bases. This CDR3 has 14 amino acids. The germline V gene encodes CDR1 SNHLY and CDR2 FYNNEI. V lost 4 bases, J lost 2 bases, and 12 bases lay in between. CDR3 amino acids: CASSVQQGTYEQYF. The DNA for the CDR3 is TGTGCCAGCAGTGTTCAACAGGGAACCTACGAGCAGTACTTC.

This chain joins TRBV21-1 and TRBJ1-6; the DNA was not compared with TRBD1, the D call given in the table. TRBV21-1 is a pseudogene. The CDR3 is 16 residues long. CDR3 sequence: CASSKEGGQGYSPLHF. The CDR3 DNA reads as TGTGCCAGCAGCAAAGAGGGGGGACAGGGGTATTCACCCCTCCACTTT.

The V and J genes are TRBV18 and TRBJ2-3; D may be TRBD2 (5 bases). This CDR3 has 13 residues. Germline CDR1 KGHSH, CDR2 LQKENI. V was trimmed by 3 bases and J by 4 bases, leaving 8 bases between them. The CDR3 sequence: CASSPARADTQYF. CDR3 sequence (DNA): TGTGCCAGCTCACCGGCGAGGGCAGATACGCAGTATTTT.

The CDR3 spells CASSYNPGNEQFF. CDR3 nucleotide sequence: TGTGCCAGCAGTTACAACCCGGGGAATGAGCAGTTCTTC. The genes are TRBV6-6 and TRBJ2-1, with D possibly TRBD2 on 5 matching bases. CDR3 length: 13 residues. The germline CDR1 and CDR2 sequences are MNHNY and SVGAGI (reference sequence). Trimming cost V 2 bases and J 7 bases, with 9 bases left between them.

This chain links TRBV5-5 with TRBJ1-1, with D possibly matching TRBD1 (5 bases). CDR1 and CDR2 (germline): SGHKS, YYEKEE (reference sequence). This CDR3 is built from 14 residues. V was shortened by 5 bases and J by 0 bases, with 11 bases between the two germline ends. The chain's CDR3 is CASSWGGMNTEAFF. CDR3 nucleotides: TGTGCCAGCAGTTGGGGGGGTATGAACACTGAAGCTTTCTTT. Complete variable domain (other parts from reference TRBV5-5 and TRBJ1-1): DAGVTQSPTHLIKTRGQQVTLRCSPISGHKSVSWYQQVLGQGPQFIFQYYEKEERGRGNFPDRFSARQFPNYSSELNVNALLLGDSALYLCASSWGGMNTEAFFGQGTRLTVV.

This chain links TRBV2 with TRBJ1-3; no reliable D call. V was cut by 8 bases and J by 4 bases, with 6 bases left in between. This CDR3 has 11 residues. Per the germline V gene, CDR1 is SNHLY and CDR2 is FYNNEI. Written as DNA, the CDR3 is TGTGCCAGCGCGTCCGGAAACACCATATATTTT. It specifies CASASGNTIYF.

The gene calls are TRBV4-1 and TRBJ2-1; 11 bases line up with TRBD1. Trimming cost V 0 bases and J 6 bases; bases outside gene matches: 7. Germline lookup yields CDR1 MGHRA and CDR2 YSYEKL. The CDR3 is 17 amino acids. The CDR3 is CASSQERTGGLINEQFF. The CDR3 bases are TGCGCCAGCAGCCAAGAACGGACAGGGGGCCTTATCAATGAGCAGTTCTTC.

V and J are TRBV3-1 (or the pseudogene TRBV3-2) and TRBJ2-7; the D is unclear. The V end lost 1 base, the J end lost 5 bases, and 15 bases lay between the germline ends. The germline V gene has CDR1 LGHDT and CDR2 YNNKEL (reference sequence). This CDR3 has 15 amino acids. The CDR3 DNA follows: TGTGCCAGCAGCCAAGGTTCCACTAAACCTAACGAGCAGTACTTC. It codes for CASSQGSTKPNEQYF.

The CDR3 loop reads CATSAPSGGSDTGELFF. CDR3 DNA: TGTGCCACCAGTGCCCCTAGCGGGGGGTCCGACACCGGGGAGCTGTTTTTT. The rearrangement uses TRBV24-1 and TRBJ2-2; 11 positions agree with TRBD2. The germline V gene has CDR1 KGHDR and CDR2 SFDVKD. CDR3 length: 17 amino acids. The junction had 7 bases not matched to a gene; V was cut back by 5 bases and J by 3 bases.

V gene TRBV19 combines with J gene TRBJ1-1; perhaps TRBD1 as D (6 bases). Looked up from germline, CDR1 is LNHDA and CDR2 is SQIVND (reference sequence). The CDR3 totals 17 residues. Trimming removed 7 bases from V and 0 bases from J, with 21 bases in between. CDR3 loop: CASKAGRGQPLNTEAFF. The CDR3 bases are TGTGCCAGTAAGGCGGGGCGGGGGCAACCGCTGAACACTGAAGCTTTCTTT.

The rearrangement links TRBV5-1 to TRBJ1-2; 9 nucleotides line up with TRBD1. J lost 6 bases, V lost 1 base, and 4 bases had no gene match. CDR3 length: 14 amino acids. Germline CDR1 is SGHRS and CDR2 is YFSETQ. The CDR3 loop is CASSLWTGENGYTF. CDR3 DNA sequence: TGCGCCAGCAGCTTGTGGACAGGGGAGAATGGCTACACCTTC.

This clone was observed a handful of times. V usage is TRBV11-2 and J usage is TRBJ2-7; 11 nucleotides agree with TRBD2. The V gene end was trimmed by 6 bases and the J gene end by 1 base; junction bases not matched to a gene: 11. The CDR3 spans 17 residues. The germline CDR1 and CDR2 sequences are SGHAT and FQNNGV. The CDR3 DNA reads TGTGCCAGCAGAGCAGGGACTAGCGGTAAGAGTTCCTACGAGCAGTACTTC. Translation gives CASRAGTSGKSSYEQYF.

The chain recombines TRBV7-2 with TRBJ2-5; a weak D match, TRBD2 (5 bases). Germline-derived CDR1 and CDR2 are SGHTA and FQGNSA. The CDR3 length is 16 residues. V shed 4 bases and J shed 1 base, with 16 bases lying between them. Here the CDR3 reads CASSSYRDNSQETQYF. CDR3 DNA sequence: TGTGCCAGCAGCTCTTACCGGGATAATTCCCAAGAGACCCAGTACTTC. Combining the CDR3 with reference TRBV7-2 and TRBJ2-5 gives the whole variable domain GAGVSQSPSNKVTEKGKDVELRCDPISGHTALYWYRQSLGQGLEFLIYFQGNSAPDKSGLPSDRFSAERTGGSVSTLTIQRTQQEDSAVYLCASSSYRDNSQETQYFGPGTRLLVL.

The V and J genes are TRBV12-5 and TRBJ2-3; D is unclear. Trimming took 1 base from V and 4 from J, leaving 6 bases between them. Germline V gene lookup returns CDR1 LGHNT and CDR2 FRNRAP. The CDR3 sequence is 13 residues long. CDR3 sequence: CASGLATSDTQYF. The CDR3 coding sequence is TGTGCTAGTGGTTTGGCAACTTCAGATACGCAGTATTTT.

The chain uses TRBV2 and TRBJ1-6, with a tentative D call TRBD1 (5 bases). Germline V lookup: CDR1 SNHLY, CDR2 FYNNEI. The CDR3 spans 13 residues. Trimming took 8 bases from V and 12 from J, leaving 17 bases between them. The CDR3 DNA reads TGTGCCAGCCGGACATGGGTGACAGAACCCCTCCACTTT. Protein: CASRTWVTEPLHF.